The clone carrying this T cell receptor (beta chain) was counted many times. The entry originates in a study of T-cell reconstitution after alpha-beta-depleted transplantation in children. The TCRbeta library incorporated unique molecular identifiers. One entry per CDR3 protein results from TCRdb running MiXCR on the PCR reads. The sample has some 240,000 distinct CDR3 sequences, around 9.7% seen once. V lost 5 bases, J lost 2 bases, and 2 bases stayed unmatched. The CDR3 sequence is 14 residues long. Germline V lookup: CDR1 MNHEY, CDR2 SMNVEV (reference sequence). The chain combines TRBV27 with TRBJ1-5; 8 bases match TRBD1. This sequence was found in a human donor who donated a stem cell graft to a child with SCID. Material: PBMCs from the stem cell graft donor, obtained from the stem cell graft. The CDR3 is CASSMDRGNQPQHF. CDR3 nucleotide sequence: TGTGCCAGCAGTATGGACAGGGGCAATCAGCCCCAGCATTTT.